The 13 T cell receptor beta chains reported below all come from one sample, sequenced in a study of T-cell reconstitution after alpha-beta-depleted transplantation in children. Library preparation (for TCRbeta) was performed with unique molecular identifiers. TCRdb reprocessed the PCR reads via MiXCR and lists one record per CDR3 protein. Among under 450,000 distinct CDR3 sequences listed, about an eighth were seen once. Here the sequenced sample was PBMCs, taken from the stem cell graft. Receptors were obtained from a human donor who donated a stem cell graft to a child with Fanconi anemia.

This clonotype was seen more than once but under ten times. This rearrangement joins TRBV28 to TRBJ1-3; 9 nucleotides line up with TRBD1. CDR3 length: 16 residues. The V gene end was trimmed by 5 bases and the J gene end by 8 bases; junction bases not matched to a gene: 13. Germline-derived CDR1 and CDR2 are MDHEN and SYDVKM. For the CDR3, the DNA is TGTGCCAGCAGTCCCCGGGACAGGGAAAGGGGCTACACCATATATTTT. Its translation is CASSPRDRERGYTIYF.

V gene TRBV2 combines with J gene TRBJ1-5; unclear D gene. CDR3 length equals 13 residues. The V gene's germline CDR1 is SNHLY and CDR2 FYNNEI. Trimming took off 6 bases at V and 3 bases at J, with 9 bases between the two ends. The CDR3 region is CASSLEHNQPQHF. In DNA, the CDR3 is TGTGCCAGCAGCCTTGAACACAATCAGCCCCAGCATTTT.

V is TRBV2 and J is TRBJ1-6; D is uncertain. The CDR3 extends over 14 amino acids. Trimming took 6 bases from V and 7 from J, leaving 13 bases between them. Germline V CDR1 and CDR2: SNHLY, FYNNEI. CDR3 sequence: CASSLGRTNSPLHF. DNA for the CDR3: TGTGCCAGCAGCCTGGGCAGGACCAATTCACCCCTCCACTTT.

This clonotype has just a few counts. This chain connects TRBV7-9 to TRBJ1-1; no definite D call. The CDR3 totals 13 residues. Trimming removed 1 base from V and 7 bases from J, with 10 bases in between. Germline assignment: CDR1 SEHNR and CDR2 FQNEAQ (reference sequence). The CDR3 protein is CASSLEGGSEAFF. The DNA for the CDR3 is TGTGCCAGCAGCTTAGAAGGAGGAAGTGAAGCTTTCTTT.

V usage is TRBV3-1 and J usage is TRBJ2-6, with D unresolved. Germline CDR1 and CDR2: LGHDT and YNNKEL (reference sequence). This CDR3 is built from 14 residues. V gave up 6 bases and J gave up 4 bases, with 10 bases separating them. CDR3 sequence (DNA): TGTGCCAGCAGTGCGCGGTCCGGGGCCAACGTCCTGACTTTC. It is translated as CASSARSGANVLTF.

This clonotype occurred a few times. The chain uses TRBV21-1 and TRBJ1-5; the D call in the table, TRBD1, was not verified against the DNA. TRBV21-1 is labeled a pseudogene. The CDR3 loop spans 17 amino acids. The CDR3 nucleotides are TGTGCCAGCTCCCAAAGGGGGGGCAGGGAAGGTTATCAGCCCCAGCATTTT. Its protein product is CASSQRGGREGYQPQHF.

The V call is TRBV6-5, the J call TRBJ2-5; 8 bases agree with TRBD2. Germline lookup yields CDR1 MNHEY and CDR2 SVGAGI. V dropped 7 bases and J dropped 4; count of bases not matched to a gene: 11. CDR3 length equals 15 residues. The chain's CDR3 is CASKSGGDQGETQYF. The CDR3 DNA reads TGTGCCAGCAAGTCGGGAGGGGACCAGGGAGAGACCCAGTACTTC.

CDR3 sequence: CATGGPTGGTQYF. The CDR3, as DNA: TGTGCCACCGGTGGGCCTACCGGGGGGACCCAGTACTTC. The genes are TRBV24-1 and TRBJ2-5; possible D gene TRBD2, 6 bases. With 9 bases removed from V and 7 bases from J, the gap between germline ends came to 17 bases. Germline assignment: CDR1 KGHDR and CDR2 SFDVKD. The CDR3 length is 13 residues.

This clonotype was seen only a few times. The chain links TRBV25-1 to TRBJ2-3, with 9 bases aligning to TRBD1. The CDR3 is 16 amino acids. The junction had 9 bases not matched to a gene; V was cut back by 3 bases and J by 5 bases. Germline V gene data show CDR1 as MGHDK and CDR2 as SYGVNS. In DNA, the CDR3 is TGTGCCAGCAGTGACCCTCGACAGGGGGTGATAGATACGCAGTATTTT. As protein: CASSDPRQGVIDTQYF.

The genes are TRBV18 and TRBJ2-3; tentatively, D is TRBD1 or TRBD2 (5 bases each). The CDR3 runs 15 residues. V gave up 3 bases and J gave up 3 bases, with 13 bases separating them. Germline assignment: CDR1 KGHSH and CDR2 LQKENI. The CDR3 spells CASSPEGQRTDTQYF. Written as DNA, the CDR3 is TGTGCCAGCTCACCCGAGGGGCAGCGGACAGATACGCAGTATTTT.

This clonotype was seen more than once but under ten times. The CDR3 bases are TGTGCCAGCAGTTTAGTACAGGGGGCCATCTATGGCTACACCTTC. It is translated as CASSLVQGAIYGYTF. The chain links TRBV28 to TRBJ1-2, with TRBD1 matching 9 bases. The trim removed 2 bases at V and 4 bases at J, leaving 5 bases unmatched. Germline V gene lookup returns CDR1 MDHEN and CDR2 SYDVKM. The CDR3 is 15 amino acids.

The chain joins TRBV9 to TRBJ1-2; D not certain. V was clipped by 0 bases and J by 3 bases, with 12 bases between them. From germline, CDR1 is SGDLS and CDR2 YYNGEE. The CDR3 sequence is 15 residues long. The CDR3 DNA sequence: TGTGCCAGCAGCGTAGGAGCTTCTACAGACTATGGCTACACCTTC. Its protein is CASSVGASTDYGYTF.

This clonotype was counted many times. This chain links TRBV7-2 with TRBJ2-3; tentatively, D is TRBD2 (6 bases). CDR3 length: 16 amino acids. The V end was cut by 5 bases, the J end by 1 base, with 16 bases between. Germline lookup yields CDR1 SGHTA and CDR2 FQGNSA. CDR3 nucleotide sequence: TGTGCCAGCAGCCCCGGAAGGGGAGGCGGCACAGATACGCAGTATTTT. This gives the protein CASSPGRGGGTDTQYF.